These T cell receptor beta chains were read from a single sample in a study of cytomegalovirus exposure and HLA in healthy donors. The table came from immunoSEQ multiplex PCR; TCRdb's copy has only in-frame clones and leaves some out. The sample includes tens of thousands of clones, roughly 75% of them seen just once. Material: PBMCs. Receptor source: a woman between 40 and 55 years old in good health and CMV-seronegative. CDR3s include the opening cysteine and the closing phenylalanine or tryptophan. Each record gives: clone size, J gene, D gene, V gene, CDR3 DNA, CDR3 protein. The D gene is left open where the match is weak. Expanded clones are given a class, and other clones once, few, many or no size at all.

>.|TRBJ2-1|TRBD2|TRBV5-4
TGTGCCAGCAGCTCCCCAGAGCGGGGGGGCATTGAGCAGTTCTTC
CASSSPERGGIEQFF
>.|TRBJ2-7|TRBD2|TRBV9
TGTGCCAGCAGCGGTGCCCCCGGGACTAGCATCTACGAGCAGTACTTC
CASSGAPGTSIYEQYF
>.|TRBJ1-2|TRBD1|TRBV28
TGTGCCACCAGAGCCGACAGGGGGAATGGCTACACCTTC
CATRADRGNGYTF
>.|TRBJ1-4|.|TRBV7-9
TGTGCCAGCAGCTCTCGGTCGCCAGGCAATGAAAAACTGTTTTTT
CASSSRSPGNEKLFF
>.|TRBJ1-6|.|TRBV30
TGTGCCTGGAGTCACATCGGGGGTGAACCCCTCCACTTT
CAWSHIGGEPLHF
>.|TRBJ2-2|.|TRBV7-5
TGTGTCAGAAGCTTAAAGGATAGGTACTGCGACTCGAACACCGGGGAGCTGTTTTTT
CVRSLKDRYCDSNTGELFF
>.|TRBJ2-1|TRBD2|TRBV6-5
TGTGCCAGCAGGGCACTAGCGGGGGCCGTAAATGAGCAGTTCTTC
CASRALAGAVNEQFF
>few|TRBJ1-5|.|TRBV11-2
TGTGCCAGCAGCCCGGACAGCATTAATCAGCCCCAGCATTTT
CASSPDSINQPQHF
>.|TRBJ2-2|.|TRBV7-9
TGTGCCAGCGGCATTGGGGGAGGTACCGGGGAGCTGTTTTTT
CASGIGGGTGELFF
>.|TRBJ2-6|TRBD1|TRBV5-4
TGTGCCAGCAGCTTGGGGGGACCGGGACAGGACTTCTCTGGGGCCAACGTCCTGACTTTC
CASSLGGPGQDFSGANVLTF
>.|TRBJ2-7|.|TRBV29-1
TGCAGCGTGAACGACAGGACCGAGCAGTACTTC
CSVNDRTEQYF
>.|TRBJ2-5|TRBD2|TRBV11-2
TGTGCCAGCAGCACCGGACTAGCGGGAGAGGGACAAGAGACCCAGTACTTC
CASSTGLAGEGQETQYF
>.|TRBJ2-7|TRBD1|TRBV5-1
TGCGCCAGCAGCTTGGAAGGCAGGGGGTGGGCGGACGAGCAGTACTTC
CASSLEGRGWADEQYF
>.|TRBJ1-1|.|TRBV28
TGTGCCAGCAGTTTATCAGGGGCCCAGAACACTGAAGCTTTCTTT
CASSLSGAQNTEAFF
>.|TRBJ2-3|.|TRBV7-2
TGTGCCAGCAGCTCCAGATCCTCCACAGATACGCAGTATTTT
CASSSRSSTDTQYF
>.|TRBJ2-7|TRBD2|TRBV6-5
TGTGCCAGCAGTTCTAGCGGGGGGGCCAACGAGCAGTACTTC
CASSSSGGANEQYF
>.|TRBJ2-1|.|TRBV5-4
TGTGCCAGCAGCTTGGCCCGCCCAGGGAGGAACAATGAGCAGTTCTTC
CASSLARPGRNNEQFF
>.|TRBJ2-3|TRBD2|TRBV30
TGTGCCTGGGGGTCAATAGCGGGAGGGTGGGGAGATACGCAGTATTTT
CAWGSIAGGWGDTQYF
>few|TRBJ1-2|TRBD1|TRBV7-8
TGTGCCAGCAGCTTAGAATCCGGACAGGGGCGTCGTGGCTACACCTTC
CASSLESGQGRRGYTF
>.|TRBJ1-2|TRBD1|TRBV15
TGTGCCACCAGGAGGACAGGGGATGGTTATGGCTACACCTTC
CATRRTGDGYGYTF
>.|TRBJ2-3|TRBD2|TRBV28
TGTGCCAGCCGGGGGGTAGCAAATACGCAGTATTTT
CASRGVANTQYF
>.|TRBJ1-5|.|TRBV9
TGTGCCAGCAGCCAGGGCGGAGTAAGCAATCAGCCCCAGCATTTT
CASSQGGVSNQPQHF
>once|TRBJ1-1|.|TRBV7-6
TGTGCCAGCAGCTTAAGCCGGGGGTACACTGAAGCTTTCTTT
CASSLSRGYTEAFF
>.|TRBJ1-2|.|TRBV7-3
TGTGCCAGCAGCTTAGGGTCAGGGGATGGCTACACCTTC
CASSLGSGDGYTF
>.|TRBJ2-7|TRBD1|TRBV4-1
TGCGCCAGCAGCCAAGTAGGGGGCCTAGCCTACGAGCAGTACTTC
CASSQVGGLAYEQYF
>.|TRBJ1-5|.|TRBV9
TGTGCCAGCAGCGTAGGATCAGGGGACCAGCCCCAGCATTTT
CASSVGSGDQPQHF
>once|TRBJ2-7|.|TRBV28
TGTGCCACTTGGGACTTAAATTACGAGCAGTACTTC
CATWDLNYEQYF
>few|TRBJ2-7|TRBD1|TRBV29-1
TGCAGCGTCGCCAGACAGGGTCTCTACGAGCAGTACTTC
CSVARQGLYEQYF
>.|TRBJ1-4|TRBD1|TRBV4-2
TGTGCCAGCAGCCAAGCAGGACAGGGCTTTGCAACTAATGAAAAACTGTTTTTT
CASSQAGQGFATNEKLFF
>.|TRBJ2-5|TRBD1|TRBV7-7
TGTGCCAGCAGCTTAGGAGCTCCGGGACAGGGCACCCAGTACTTC
CASSLGAPGQGTQYF
>.|TRBJ1-1|TRBD1|TRBV5-1
TGCGCCAGCCGGACGTTAGGACAGGTCCCTGAAGCTTTCTTT
CASRTLGQVPEAFF
>.|TRBJ2-1|TRBD2|TRBV2
TGTGCCAGCAGGACTAGCGGGAGGGCCAGGAGCTCCTACAATGAGCAGTTCTTC
CASRTSGRARSSYNEQFF
>.|TRBJ2-1|TRBD1|TRBV18
TGTGCCAGCTCACCAGTGGGACAGACGACAACCCTGAAAAACAATGAGCAGTTCTTC
CASSPVGQTTTLKNNEQFF
>few|TRBJ2-7|TRBD2|TRBV7-6
TGTGCCAGCAGCTCCGGGACTAGCGGGATCGACGAGCAGTACTTC
CASSSGTSGIDEQYF
>.|TRBJ1-1|.|TRBV7-2
TGTGCCAGCAGCCACAGTAACACTGAAGCTTTCTTT
CASSHSNTEAFF
>.|TRBJ2-7|.|TRBV7-9
TGTGCCAGCAGCCCTCTGGGGAGTGCCTACGAGCAGTACTTC
CASSPLGSAYEQYF
>few|TRBJ1-2|.|TRBV19
TGTGCCAGTAGTATACATGGACAGCCCGATGGCTACACCTTC
CASSIHGQPDGYTF
>.|TRBJ1-4|TRBD1|TRBV7-2
TGTGCCAGCAGGACAACAGACAGGGTACGGGAAAAACTGTTTTTT
CASRTTDRVREKLFF
>.|TRBJ2-7|TRBD1|TRBV5-1
TGCGCCAGCAGCTCTGGACAGGGTCTCAACGAGCAGTACTTC
CASSSGQGLNEQYF
>.|TRBJ1-5|.|TRBV19
TGTGCCAGTAGTATATGGGGGCCGGGGCCCCAGCATTTT
CASSIWGPGPQHF
>.|TRBJ2-7|.|TRBV5-1
TGCGCCAGCAGCTTGGCACCAATGAGCGCAGATATTTCCTACGAGCAGTACTTC
CASSLAPMSADISYEQYF
>once|TRBJ1-1|.|TRBV5-6
TGTGCCAGCAGCTTGGTAGGGGTGCCTGAAGCTTTCTTT
CASSLVGVPEAFF
>.|TRBJ1-1|.|TRBV6-1
TGTGCCACCTACACCGGGTCCCTCATGAACACTGAAGCTTTCTTT
CATYTGSLMNTEAFF
>.|TRBJ1-3|.|TRBV11-2
TGTGCCAGCAGCTTAGAGGGCCAGGCTCGAAACACCATATATTTT
CASSLEGQARNTIYF
>.|TRBJ1-5|TRBD1|TRBV4-1
TGCGCCAGCAGCCAAACCGGGACAGGGGACGGACAGCCCCAGCATTTT
CASSQTGTGDGQPQHF
>.|TRBJ2-2|TRBD1|TRBV18
TGTGCCAGCCGGACAGGGACGAACACCGGGGAGCTGTTTTTT
CASRTGTNTGELFF
>.|TRBJ1-5|.|TRBV2
TGTGCCAGCAGTGAAGAGGCAGGGGCCAATCAGCCCCAGCATTTT
CASSEEAGANQPQHF
>.|TRBJ2-1|.|TRBV25-1
TGTGCCAGCCGCCCTGACAGGAACAATGAGCAGTTCTTC
CASRPDRNNEQFF